Reported below is one TCR beta chain. Its antigen is not known. This may be a read error, as it is one base from a much larger clone. The sample is drawn from a study of post-analysis software for immune sequencing data. Study results and caveats: When patients were compared with controls, five TRBV segments were more frequent, TRBV5-6, TRBV5-1 and TRBV20-1 among them.

Unique molecular identifiers were present in the TCR beta cDNA libraries. TCRdb used MiXCR to reprocess the PCR reads, holding one entry per CDR3 protein. This sample has 170,000 or so distinct CDR3 sequences, with 25% to 35% found just once. CDR3 length equals 18 residues. Germline V lookup: CDR1 SEHNR, CDR2 FQNEAQ (reference sequence). This sequence originates from a girl aged 5-17 years with multiple sclerosis. The sample was blood. The chain couples TRBV7-9 to TRBJ2-1; D call uncertain. The CDR3 protein is CAGSLEMVAERYYNEQFF. CDR3 DNA sequence: TGTGCCGGCAGCTTAGAGATGGTTGCCGAACGGTACTACAATGAGCAGTTCTTC.